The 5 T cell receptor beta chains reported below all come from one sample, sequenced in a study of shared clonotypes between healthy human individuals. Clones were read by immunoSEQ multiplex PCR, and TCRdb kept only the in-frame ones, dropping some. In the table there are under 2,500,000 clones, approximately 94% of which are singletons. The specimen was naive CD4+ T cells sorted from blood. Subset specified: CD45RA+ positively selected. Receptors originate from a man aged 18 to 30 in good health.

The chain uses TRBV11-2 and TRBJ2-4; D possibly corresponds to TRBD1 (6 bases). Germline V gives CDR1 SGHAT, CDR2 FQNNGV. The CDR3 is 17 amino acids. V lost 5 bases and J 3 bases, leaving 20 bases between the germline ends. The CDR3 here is CASSPLTGMGSKNIQYF. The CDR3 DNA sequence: TGTGCCAGCAGCCCCCTGACAGGCATGGGAAGCAAAAACATTCAGTACTTC.

Here the CDR3 DNA reads TGTGCCAGCAGTGAAGGTACAAACTATGGCTACACCTTC. Its protein product is CASSEGTNYGYTF. The gene calls are TRBV2 and TRBJ1-2; D remains ambiguous. There are 13 residues in the CDR3. CDR1 and CDR2 from the germline V gene are SNHLY and FYNNEI. V lost 1 base to trimming and J lost 2 bases, with 5 bases between them.

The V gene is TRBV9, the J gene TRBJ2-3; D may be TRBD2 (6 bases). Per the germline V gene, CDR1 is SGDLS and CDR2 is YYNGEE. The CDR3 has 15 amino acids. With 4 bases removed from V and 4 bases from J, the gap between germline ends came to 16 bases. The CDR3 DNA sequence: TGTGCCAGCAGCCTAACGGGACTTTATGCAGATACGCAGTATTTT. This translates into CASSLTGLYADTQYF.

CDR3 coding DNA: TGCGCCAGCAGCTTGGATGGTAGCGGGAAAACAGATACGCAGTATTTT. It translates to CASSLDGSGKTDTQYF. The J gene is TRBJ2-3, the V gene TRBV5-1; the match to TRBD2 covers 8 bases. V trimming: 0 bases; J trimming: 3 bases; junction bases outside the gene matches: 6. There are 16 residues in the CDR3. Germline V gene data show CDR1 as SGHRS and CDR2 as YFSETQ.

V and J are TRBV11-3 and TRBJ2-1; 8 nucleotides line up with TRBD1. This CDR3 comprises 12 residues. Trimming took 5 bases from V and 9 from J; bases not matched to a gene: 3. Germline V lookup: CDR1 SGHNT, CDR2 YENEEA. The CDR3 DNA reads TGTGCCAGCAGCCGACAGGGGTTTGAGCAGTTCTTC. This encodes CASSRQGFEQFF. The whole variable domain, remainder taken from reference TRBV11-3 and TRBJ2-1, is EAGVVQSPRYKIIEKKQPVAFWCNPISGHNTLYWYLQNLGQGPELLIRYENEEAVDDSQLPKDRFSAERLKGVDSTLKIQPAELGDSAVYLCASSRQGFEQFFGPGTRLTVL.